This passage covers 5 T cell receptor beta chains from one sample sequenced in a study of T cell responses to AZD1222 COVID-19 vaccine. Sequencing was performed with immunoSEQ multiplex PCR; in TCRdb, only in-frame clones are kept and a portion is missing. The profile shows approximately 150,000 clones, over 80% of them singletons. The sample was peripheral blood, taken 28 days after the second dose of the MenACWY control vaccine. These receptors were collected from an adult who received the MenACWY meningococcal vaccine as a control.

The rearrangement joins TRBV7-2 to TRBJ2-2, with D perhaps matching TRBD1 or TRBD2 (6 bases each). The CDR3 consists of 16 residues. Deletions cut 0 bases from V and 1 base from J, with 9 bases between. CDR1 is SGHTA, CDR2 FQGNSA, per germline. CDR3 coding DNA: TGTGCCAGCAGCTTAGCCGGGGGCGAGAACACCGGGGAGCTGTTTTTT. It is translated as CASSLAGGENTGELFF.

In this sample, this clone turned up once. The chain has TRBV6-5 and TRBJ2-1; D is undetermined. This CDR3 spans 16 amino acids. V was shortened by 0 bases and J by 0 bases, with 9 bases between the two germline ends. Per the germline V gene, CDR1 is MNHEY and CDR2 is SVGAGI. Here the CDR3 reads CASSYSQVSSYNEQFF. The CDR3 DNA follows: TGTGCCAGCAGTTACTCGCAGGTGAGCTCCTACAATGAGCAGTTCTTC.

V gene TRBV7-6 combines with J gene TRBJ1-3, with 8 positions matching TRBD1. Germline V lookup: CDR1 SGHVS, CDR2 FNYEAQ. The junction had 5 bases not matched to a gene; V was cut back by 5 bases and J by 2 bases. The CDR3 runs 15 residues. CDR3 nucleotide sequence: TGTGCCAGCAGCCCGAGACAGGGGCCTGGAAACACCATATATTTT. Its protein is CASSPRQGPGNTIYF.

V and J are TRBV21-1 and TRBJ1-4. TRBV21-1 counts as a pseudogene. The CDR3 is 16 residues long. The chain's CDR3 is CASSPGGGAIPWKLFF. CDR3 nucleotide sequence: TGTGCCAGCAGCCCCGGCGGGGGGGCCATCCCGTGGAAACTGTTTTTT.

This clone was seen just once. The CDR3 region has the DNA TGTGCCAGCATCGACCCCGGGACAGGGGAATATGGCTACACCTTC. Translation gives CASIDPGTGEYGYTF. The V and J genes are TRBV28 and TRBJ1-2; TRBD1 matches 10 bases. Germline assignment: CDR1 MDHEN and CDR2 SYDVKM. The V segment lost 7 bases and the J segment 5 bases; nucleotides outside the gene matches: 10. The CDR3 loop spans 15 amino acids.